This T cell receptor (beta chain) comes out of a study of early T cells in non-severe SARS-CoV-2 infection. Germline trimming cut 4 bases from V and 8 bases from J; bases unmatched to any gene: 12. This CDR3 spans 16 amino acids. Germline lookup yields CDR1 SGDLS and CDR2 YYNGEE. A single record per CDR3 protein comes from TCRdb applying MiXCR to the 5' RACE reads. The sample lists about 28,000 distinct CDR3 sequences, around 5.9% occurring once. The table lists this clonotype with many counts. Input material: whole blood. V is TRBV9 and J is TRBJ1-4; 9 nucleotides match TRBD1. The sequence was obtained from an adult who was a healthcare worker with PCR-confirmed SARS-CoV-2 infection or an uninfected control (not recorded which). CDR3 amino acids: CASSPTRTGEVEKLFF. CDR3 DNA: TGTGCCAGCAGCCCAACCCGGACAGGGGAAGTGGAAAAACTGTTTTTT.